This paragraph reports one TCR beta chain. Its antigen is unknown. Time point indicated: cycle 4 day 1 (C4D1), after five to seven weeks of nivolumab. Every single patient, without exception, relapsed after autologous stem cell transplantation, and brentuximab vedotin exposure varied. This sample is part of a study of PD-1 blockade in classical Hodgkin lymphoma. General observations from the study: Significant TCR diversity gains by C4D1 occurred in CD4+ but not CD8+ cells. Those achieving complete response showed baseline diversity like newly diagnosed patients. Patients with an early start, nivolumab under 1 year after ASCT, were excluded.

V gave up 5 bases and J gave up 4 bases; unmatched junction bases: 6. There are 15 residues in the CDR3. The germline CDR1 and CDR2 sequences are SGHRS and YFSETQ. The protocol was immunoSEQ multiplex PCR, while the TCRdb copy is restricted to in-frame clones and leaves out a portion. This sample has roughly 90,000 clones; 83% occur once, and the top ten carry more than 15%. This sequence originates from a human donor with classical Hodgkin lymphoma. The sample here was peripheral blood mononuclear cells (PBMCs), taken before the fourth cycle of nivolumab. The chain is built from TRBV5-1 and TRBJ2-7; 13 positions match TRBD2. The CDR3 loop is CASSFGLAGEYEQYF. As DNA, the CDR3 is TGCGCCAGCAGTTTCGGACTAGCGGGAGAATACGAGCAGTACTTC.